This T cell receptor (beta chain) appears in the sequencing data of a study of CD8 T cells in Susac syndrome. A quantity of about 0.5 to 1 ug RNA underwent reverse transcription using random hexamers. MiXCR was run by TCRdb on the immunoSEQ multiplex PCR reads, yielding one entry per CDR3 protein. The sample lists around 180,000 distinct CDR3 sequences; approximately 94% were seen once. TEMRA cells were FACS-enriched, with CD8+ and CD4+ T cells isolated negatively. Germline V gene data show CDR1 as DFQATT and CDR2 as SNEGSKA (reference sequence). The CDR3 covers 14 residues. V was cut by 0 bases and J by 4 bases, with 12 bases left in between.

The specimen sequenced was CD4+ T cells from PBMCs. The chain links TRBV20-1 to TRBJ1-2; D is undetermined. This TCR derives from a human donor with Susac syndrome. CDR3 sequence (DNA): TGCAGTGCTAGAGACCCCAAGGGTAGCTATGGCTACACCTTC. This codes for CSARDPKGSYGYTF.